This T cell receptor beta chain was profiled in a study of control samples from healthy donors and cancer patients. This clone has just a few counts. Method: immunoSEQ multiplex PCR; TCRdb's copy keeps in-frame clones and lacks some. Here the sample spans 120,000 or so clones, around 87% being singletons. Material for sequencing was blood. This sequence originates from a man aged 30 to 39 in good health.

This CDR3 is CATSDPGIPGSPLHF. For the CDR3, the DNA is TGTGCCACCAGTGACCCCGGGATACCGGGTTCACCCCTCCACTTT. V and J are TRBV24-1 and TRBJ1-6; no clear D. The CDR3 loop spans 15 amino acids. Deletions cut 4 bases from V and 9 bases from J, with 15 bases between. Germline CDR1 and CDR2: KGHDR and SFDVKD.